A selection of T cell receptor beta chains follows, all from one sample in a study of cytomegalovirus exposure and HLA in healthy donors. The protocol was immunoSEQ multiplex PCR, while the TCRdb copy is restricted to in-frame clones and leaves out a portion. Of approximately 140,000 clones in the sample, roughly four fifths were seen once. Sequenced: PBMCs. The receptors stem from a girl aged 2-9 years in good health and CMV-seronegative. Each CDR3 is given with its conserved first and last residue. Fields, in order: D gene, V gene, clone size, J gene, CDR3 protein, CDR3 DNA. D genes are given only for firm matches. Expanded clones are given a class, and other clones once, few, many or no size at all.

d_call: .; v_call: TRBV18; clone_size: .; j_call: TRBJ1-5; cdr3_aa: CASSPSGYSNQPQHF; cdr3_nt: TGTGCCAGCTCACCGTCAGGGTATAGCAATCAGCCCCAGCATTTT
d_call: .; v_call: TRBV30; clone_size: .; j_call: TRBJ2-2; cdr3_aa: CAWSPPTLSTGELFF; cdr3_nt: TGTGCCTGGAGTCCGCCGACTCTTTCCACCGGGGAGCTGTTTTTT
d_call: TRBD2; v_call: TRBV30; clone_size: .; j_call: TRBJ2-1; cdr3_aa: CAWSPGTSGPNEQFF; cdr3_nt: TGTGCCTGGAGCCCCGGGACTAGTGGCCCCAATGAGCAGTTCTTC
d_call: TRBD2; v_call: TRBV29-1; clone_size: .; j_call: TRBJ2-1; cdr3_aa: CSVAGLAGENEQFF; cdr3_nt: TGCAGCGTTGCTGGACTAGCGGGAGAGAATGAGCAGTTCTTC
d_call: TRBD1; v_call: TRBV10-2; clone_size: .; j_call: TRBJ1-5; cdr3_aa: CASSETGDSQPQHF; cdr3_nt: TGCGCCAGCAGTGAAACAGGGGACAGTCAGCCCCAGCATTTT
d_call: .; v_call: TRBV11-1; clone_size: once; j_call: TRBJ2-4; cdr3_aa: CASSLVGGRAKNIQYF; cdr3_nt: TGTGCCAGCAGCCTAGTTGGCGGTAGAGCCAAAAACATTCAGTACTTC
d_call: TRBD1; v_call: TRBV4-3; clone_size: once; j_call: TRBJ2-7; cdr3_aa: CASSQGTGTTYEQYF; cdr3_nt: TGCGCCAGCAGCCAGGGGACAGGGACCACCTACGAGCAGTACTTC
d_call: TRBD2; v_call: TRBV27; clone_size: .; j_call: TRBJ2-1; cdr3_aa: CASSRLSGSGDNEQFF; cdr3_nt: TGTGCCAGCAGTCGCCTTAGCGGGAGCGGAGACAATGAGCAGTTCTTC
d_call: TRBD1; v_call: TRBV6-1; clone_size: .; j_call: TRBJ2-6; cdr3_aa: CASSTGAGANVLTF; cdr3_nt: TGTGCCAGCAGTACAGGGGCAGGGGCCAACGTCCTGACTTTC
d_call: TRBD1; v_call: TRBV11-2; clone_size: .; j_call: TRBJ2-3; cdr3_aa: CASSFEGAMSTDTQYF; cdr3_nt: TGTGCCAGCAGCTTCGAGGGGGCGATGAGCACAGATACGCAGTATTTT
d_call: .; v_call: TRBV6-6; clone_size: .; j_call: TRBJ1-2; cdr3_aa: CASRAGLNYGYTF; cdr3_nt: TGTGCCAGCAGGGCAGGTCTTAACTATGGCTACACCTTC
d_call: TRBD1; v_call: TRBV29-1; clone_size: .; j_call: TRBJ2-1; cdr3_aa: CSVPGGKGVITYNEQFF; cdr3_nt: TGCAGCGTTCCAGGGGGCAAGGGGGTTATAACCTACAATGAGCAGTTCTTC
d_call: .; v_call: TRBV7-8; clone_size: .; j_call: TRBJ2-7; cdr3_aa: CASSLLTYEQYF; cdr3_nt: TGTGCCAGCAGCCTCCTTACCTACGAGCAGTACTTC
d_call: .; v_call: TRBV27; clone_size: few; j_call: TRBJ1-2; cdr3_aa: CASSTANYGYTF; cdr3_nt: TGTGCCAGCAGTACGGCTAACTATGGCTACACCTTC
d_call: TRBD2; v_call: TRBV18; clone_size: .; j_call: TRBJ2-7; cdr3_aa: CASSPPVRGGLYEQYF; cdr3_nt: TGTGCCAGCTCACCACCGGTCCGGGGGGGCCTGTACGAGCAGTACTTC
d_call: TRBD2; v_call: TRBV29-1; clone_size: .; j_call: TRBJ2-5; cdr3_aa: CSVDRGDQETQYF; cdr3_nt: TGCAGCGTTGATCGGGGGGATCAAGAGACCCAGTACTTC
d_call: TRBD1; v_call: TRBV6-5; clone_size: .; j_call: TRBJ1-2; cdr3_aa: CASSPDRAINYGYTF; cdr3_nt: TGTGCCAGCAGCCCCGACAGGGCAATTAACTATGGCTACACCTTC
d_call: TRBD1; v_call: TRBV27; clone_size: .; j_call: TRBJ1-2; cdr3_aa: CASSDSGGKANYGYTF; cdr3_nt: TGTGCCAGCAGTGACTCAGGGGGCAAGGCTAACTATGGCTACACCTTC
d_call: .; v_call: TRBV4-1; clone_size: .; j_call: TRBJ2-5; cdr3_aa: CASSQDSGRETQYF; cdr3_nt: TGCGCCAGCAGCCAAGATTCGGGGAGAGAGACCCAGTACTTC
d_call: .; v_call: TRBV6-4; clone_size: .; j_call: TRBJ2-2; cdr3_aa: CASSDSTTTNTGELFF; cdr3_nt: TGTGCCAGCAGTGACTCTACTACAACGAACACCGGGGAGCTGTTTTTT
d_call: .; v_call: TRBV12-5; clone_size: .; j_call: TRBJ2-7; cdr3_aa: CASGPPEGYEQYF; cdr3_nt: TGTGCTAGTGGTCCCCCCGAGGGCTACGAGCAGTACTTC
d_call: .; v_call: TRBV27; clone_size: .; j_call: TRBJ2-3; cdr3_aa: CASSSEPQGRPHTQYF; cdr3_nt: TGTGCCAGCAGTTCAGAGCCACAGGGGAGGCCTCATACGCAGTATTTT
d_call: .; v_call: TRBV30; clone_size: few; j_call: TRBJ2-7; cdr3_aa: CAWSGSREQYF; cdr3_nt: TGTGCCTGGAGTGGCTCTAGAGAGCAGTACTTC
d_call: TRBD1; v_call: TRBV27; clone_size: once; j_call: TRBJ2-3; cdr3_aa: CASTLDRAGTQYF; cdr3_nt: TGTGCCAGCACCCTCGACAGGGCTGGTACGCAGTATTTT
d_call: TRBD2; v_call: TRBV7-3; clone_size: once; j_call: TRBJ2-3; cdr3_aa: CASSLLGGRRDTQYF; cdr3_nt: TGTGCCAGCAGCTTATTAGGCGGGAGGAGAGATACGCAGTATTTT
d_call: TRBD2; v_call: TRBV25-1; clone_size: once; j_call: TRBJ2-5; cdr3_aa: CASSEYPSGRARETQYF; cdr3_nt: TGTGCCAGCAGTGAGTACCCTAGCGGGAGGGCCCGGGAGACCCAGTACTTC
d_call: TRBD1; v_call: TRBV2; clone_size: once; j_call: TRBJ2-7; cdr3_aa: CASRAGTDAYEQYF; cdr3_nt: TGTGCCAGCAGGGCCGGGACAGATGCCTACGAGCAGTACTTC
d_call: TRBD2; v_call: TRBV11-2; clone_size: .; j_call: TRBJ2-7; cdr3_aa: CASSKDLAGEREQYF; cdr3_nt: TGTGCCAGCAGCAAGGATCTAGCGGGAGAGCGCGAGCAGTACTTC
d_call: TRBD2; v_call: TRBV11-2; clone_size: .; j_call: TRBJ2-1; cdr3_aa: CASSQGLAGEKQFF; cdr3_nt: TGTGCCAGCAGCCAAGGACTAGCGGGGGAAAAGCAGTTCTTC
d_call: TRBD1; v_call: TRBV5-4; clone_size: .; j_call: TRBJ2-1; cdr3_aa: CASSSRDSNYNEQFF; cdr3_nt: TGTGCCAGCAGCTCCCGGGACAGCAATTACAATGAGCAGTTCTTC
d_call: TRBD1; v_call: TRBV19; clone_size: .; j_call: TRBJ1-1; cdr3_aa: CASSIVSTGGTEAFF; cdr3_nt: TGTGCCAGTAGTATAGTCTCAACAGGGGGCACTGAAGCTTTCTTT
d_call: .; v_call: TRBV29-1; clone_size: .; j_call: TRBJ1-1; cdr3_aa: CSVDEGGNTEAFF; cdr3_nt: TGCAGCGTTGATGAGGGAGGGAACACTGAAGCTTTCTTT
d_call: TRBD1; v_call: TRBV7-2; clone_size: .; j_call: TRBJ2-4; cdr3_aa: CASSPRTGGTGIAKNIQYF; cdr3_nt: TGTGCCAGCAGCCCCCGGACAGGGGGGACGGGGATAGCCAAAAACATTCAGTACTTC
d_call: .; v_call: TRBV5-1; clone_size: once; j_call: TRBJ2-7; cdr3_aa: CASSLTLGGSYEQYF; cdr3_nt: TGCGCCAGCAGCCTGACCTTAGGGGGTTCCTACGAGCAGTACTTC
d_call: .; v_call: TRBV4-2; clone_size: .; j_call: TRBJ2-5; cdr3_aa: CASSQLGLGEEETQYF; cdr3_nt: TGTGCCAGCAGCCAGCTGGGACTCGGGGAGGAAGAGACCCAGTACTTC
d_call: .; v_call: TRBV6-5; clone_size: .; j_call: TRBJ2-1; cdr3_aa: CASSYSGSRSYNEQFF; cdr3_nt: TGTGCCAGCAGTTATTCTGGGAGTCGGTCCTACAATGAGCAGTTCTTC
d_call: .; v_call: TRBV4-3; clone_size: few; j_call: TRBJ2-6; cdr3_aa: CASSQSSGSGANVLTF; cdr3_nt: TGCGCCAGCAGCCAAAGTAGCGGATCTGGGGCCAACGTCCTGACTTTC
d_call: .; v_call: TRBV10-3; clone_size: .; j_call: TRBJ2-7; cdr3_aa: CAISVIARYEQYF; cdr3_nt: TGTGCCATCAGTGTAATCGCTCGGTACGAGCAGTACTTC
d_call: .; v_call: TRBV2; clone_size: .; j_call: TRBJ1-6; cdr3_aa: CASSNQDNYNSPLHF; cdr3_nt: TGTGCCAGCAGTAACCAGGACAACTATAATTCACCCCTCCACTTT
d_call: .; v_call: TRBV7-2; clone_size: .; j_call: TRBJ2-5; cdr3_aa: CASSLVRTQETQYF; cdr3_nt: TGTGCCAGCAGCTTAGTACGGACTCAAGAGACCCAGTACTTC
d_call: TRBD1; v_call: TRBV4-1; clone_size: .; j_call: TRBJ2-3; cdr3_aa: CASSHRQTGISTDTQYF; cdr3_nt: TGCGCCAGCAGCCACCGCCAGACAGGGATAAGCACAGATACGCAGTATTTT
d_call: .; v_call: TRBV6-5; clone_size: .; j_call: TRBJ2-1; cdr3_aa: CASSSGTNYNEQFF; cdr3_nt: TGTGCCAGCAGTTCCGGGACAAACTACAATGAGCAGTTCTTC
d_call: .; v_call: TRBV21-1; clone_size: .; j_call: TRBJ2-1; cdr3_aa: CASSKGPGLAGRESNEQFF; cdr3_nt: TGTGCCAGCAGCAAGGGGCCGGGACTAGCGGGAAGGGAAAGTAATGAGCAGTTCTTC
d_call: TRBD2; v_call: TRBV19; clone_size: .; j_call: TRBJ2-7; cdr3_aa: CASRNPGGPGEQYF; cdr3_nt: TGTGCCAGTAGGAACCCGGGGGGGCCGGGGGAGCAGTACTTC
d_call: .; v_call: TRBV4-2; clone_size: .; j_call: TRBJ2-3; cdr3_aa: CASSQDSGTTDTQYF; cdr3_nt: TGTGCCAGCAGCCAAGACAGCGGTACCACAGATACGCAGTATTTT
d_call: .; v_call: TRBV10-2; clone_size: .; j_call: TRBJ1-5; cdr3_aa: CASRGLGQPQHF; cdr3_nt: TGCGCCAGCAGGGGGCTTGGCCAGCCCCAGCATTTT
d_call: TRBD2; v_call: TRBV30; clone_size: .; j_call: TRBJ2-1; cdr3_aa: CAWSVGRWSSGGKSRQFF; cdr3_nt: TGTGCCTGGAGTGTAGGCCGTTGGTCTAGCGGGGGGAAGTCCCGGCAGTTCTTC
d_call: TRBD2; v_call: TRBV7-6; clone_size: few; j_call: TRBJ2-1; cdr3_aa: CASSLERRETSYNEQFF; cdr3_nt: TGTGCCAGCAGCTTAGAAAGGCGGGAGACCTCCTACAATGAGCAGTTCTTC
d_call: .; v_call: TRBV30; clone_size: .; j_call: TRBJ2-6; cdr3_aa: CAWSVLTGANVLTF; cdr3_nt: TGTGCCTGGAGCGTTTTAACTGGGGCCAACGTCCTGACTTTC
d_call: TRBD1; v_call: TRBV30; clone_size: .; j_call: TRBJ1-4; cdr3_aa: CAWSVPDRDNEKLFF; cdr3_nt: TGTGCCTGGAGTGTTCCCGACAGGGATAATGAAAAACTGTTTTTT
d_call: .; v_call: TRBV15; clone_size: .; j_call: TRBJ2-2; cdr3_aa: CATSRGGGTTGELFF; cdr3_nt: TGTGCCACCAGCAGAGGAGGGGGAACGACCGGGGAGCTGTTTTTT
d_call: TRBD1; v_call: TRBV9; clone_size: .; j_call: TRBJ2-3; cdr3_aa: CASSIRDSPDTQYF; cdr3_nt: TGTGCCAGCAGCATCCGGGACAGTCCGGATACGCAGTATTTT
d_call: TRBD1; v_call: TRBV14; clone_size: .; j_call: TRBJ1-2; cdr3_aa: CASSPMDRGLRGYTF; cdr3_nt: TGTGCCAGCAGCCCCATGGACAGGGGGCTACGAGGCTACACCTTC
d_call: TRBD1; v_call: TRBV5-1; clone_size: few; j_call: TRBJ1-4; cdr3_aa: CASSLAGTGGEKLFF; cdr3_nt: TGCGCCAGCAGCTTAGCCGGGACAGGGGGAGAAAAACTGTTTTTT